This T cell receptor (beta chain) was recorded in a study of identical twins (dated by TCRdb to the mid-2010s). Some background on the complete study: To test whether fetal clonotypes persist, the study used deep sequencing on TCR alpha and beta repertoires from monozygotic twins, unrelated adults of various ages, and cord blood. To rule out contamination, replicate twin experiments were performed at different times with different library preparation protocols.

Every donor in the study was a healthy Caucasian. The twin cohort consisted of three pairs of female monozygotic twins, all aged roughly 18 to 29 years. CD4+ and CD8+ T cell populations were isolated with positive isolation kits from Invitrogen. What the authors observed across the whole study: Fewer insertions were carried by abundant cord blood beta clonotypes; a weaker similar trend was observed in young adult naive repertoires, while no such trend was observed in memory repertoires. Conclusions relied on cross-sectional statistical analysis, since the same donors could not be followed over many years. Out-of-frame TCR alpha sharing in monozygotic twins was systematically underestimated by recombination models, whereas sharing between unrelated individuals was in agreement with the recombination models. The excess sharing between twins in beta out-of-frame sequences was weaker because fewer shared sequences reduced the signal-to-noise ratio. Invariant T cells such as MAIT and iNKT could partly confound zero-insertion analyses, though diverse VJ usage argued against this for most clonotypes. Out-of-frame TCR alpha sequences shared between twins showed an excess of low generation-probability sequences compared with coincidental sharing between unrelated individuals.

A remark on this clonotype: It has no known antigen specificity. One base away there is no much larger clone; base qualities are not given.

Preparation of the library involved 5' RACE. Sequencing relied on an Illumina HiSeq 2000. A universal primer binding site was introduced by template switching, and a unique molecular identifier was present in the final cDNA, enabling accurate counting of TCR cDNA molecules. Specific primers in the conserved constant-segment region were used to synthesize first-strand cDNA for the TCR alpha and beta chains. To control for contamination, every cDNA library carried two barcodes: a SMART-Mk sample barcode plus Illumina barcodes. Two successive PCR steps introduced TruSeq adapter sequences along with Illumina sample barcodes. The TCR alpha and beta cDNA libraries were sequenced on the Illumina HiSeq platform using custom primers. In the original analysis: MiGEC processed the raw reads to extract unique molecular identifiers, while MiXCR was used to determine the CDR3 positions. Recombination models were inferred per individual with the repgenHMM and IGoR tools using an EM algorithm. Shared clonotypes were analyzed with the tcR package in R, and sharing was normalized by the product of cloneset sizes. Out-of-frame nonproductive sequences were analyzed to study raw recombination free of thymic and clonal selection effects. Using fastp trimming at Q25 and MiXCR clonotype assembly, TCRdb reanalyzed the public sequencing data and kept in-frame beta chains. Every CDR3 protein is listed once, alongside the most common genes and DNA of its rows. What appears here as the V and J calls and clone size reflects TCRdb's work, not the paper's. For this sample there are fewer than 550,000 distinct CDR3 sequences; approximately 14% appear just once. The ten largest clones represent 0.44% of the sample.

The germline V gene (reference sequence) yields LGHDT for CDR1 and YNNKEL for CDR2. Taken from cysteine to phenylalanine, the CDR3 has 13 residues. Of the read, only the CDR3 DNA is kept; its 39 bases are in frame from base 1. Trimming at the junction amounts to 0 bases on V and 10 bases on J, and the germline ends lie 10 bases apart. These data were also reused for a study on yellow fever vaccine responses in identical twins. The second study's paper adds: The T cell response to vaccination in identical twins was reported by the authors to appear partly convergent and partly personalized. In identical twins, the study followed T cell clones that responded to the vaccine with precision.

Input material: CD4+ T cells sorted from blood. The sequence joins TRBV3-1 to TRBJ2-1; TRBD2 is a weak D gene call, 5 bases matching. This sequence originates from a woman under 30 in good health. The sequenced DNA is TGTGCCAGCAGCCAAGATCCAAAGCGGGAGCAGTTCTTC. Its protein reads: CASSQDPKREQFF.